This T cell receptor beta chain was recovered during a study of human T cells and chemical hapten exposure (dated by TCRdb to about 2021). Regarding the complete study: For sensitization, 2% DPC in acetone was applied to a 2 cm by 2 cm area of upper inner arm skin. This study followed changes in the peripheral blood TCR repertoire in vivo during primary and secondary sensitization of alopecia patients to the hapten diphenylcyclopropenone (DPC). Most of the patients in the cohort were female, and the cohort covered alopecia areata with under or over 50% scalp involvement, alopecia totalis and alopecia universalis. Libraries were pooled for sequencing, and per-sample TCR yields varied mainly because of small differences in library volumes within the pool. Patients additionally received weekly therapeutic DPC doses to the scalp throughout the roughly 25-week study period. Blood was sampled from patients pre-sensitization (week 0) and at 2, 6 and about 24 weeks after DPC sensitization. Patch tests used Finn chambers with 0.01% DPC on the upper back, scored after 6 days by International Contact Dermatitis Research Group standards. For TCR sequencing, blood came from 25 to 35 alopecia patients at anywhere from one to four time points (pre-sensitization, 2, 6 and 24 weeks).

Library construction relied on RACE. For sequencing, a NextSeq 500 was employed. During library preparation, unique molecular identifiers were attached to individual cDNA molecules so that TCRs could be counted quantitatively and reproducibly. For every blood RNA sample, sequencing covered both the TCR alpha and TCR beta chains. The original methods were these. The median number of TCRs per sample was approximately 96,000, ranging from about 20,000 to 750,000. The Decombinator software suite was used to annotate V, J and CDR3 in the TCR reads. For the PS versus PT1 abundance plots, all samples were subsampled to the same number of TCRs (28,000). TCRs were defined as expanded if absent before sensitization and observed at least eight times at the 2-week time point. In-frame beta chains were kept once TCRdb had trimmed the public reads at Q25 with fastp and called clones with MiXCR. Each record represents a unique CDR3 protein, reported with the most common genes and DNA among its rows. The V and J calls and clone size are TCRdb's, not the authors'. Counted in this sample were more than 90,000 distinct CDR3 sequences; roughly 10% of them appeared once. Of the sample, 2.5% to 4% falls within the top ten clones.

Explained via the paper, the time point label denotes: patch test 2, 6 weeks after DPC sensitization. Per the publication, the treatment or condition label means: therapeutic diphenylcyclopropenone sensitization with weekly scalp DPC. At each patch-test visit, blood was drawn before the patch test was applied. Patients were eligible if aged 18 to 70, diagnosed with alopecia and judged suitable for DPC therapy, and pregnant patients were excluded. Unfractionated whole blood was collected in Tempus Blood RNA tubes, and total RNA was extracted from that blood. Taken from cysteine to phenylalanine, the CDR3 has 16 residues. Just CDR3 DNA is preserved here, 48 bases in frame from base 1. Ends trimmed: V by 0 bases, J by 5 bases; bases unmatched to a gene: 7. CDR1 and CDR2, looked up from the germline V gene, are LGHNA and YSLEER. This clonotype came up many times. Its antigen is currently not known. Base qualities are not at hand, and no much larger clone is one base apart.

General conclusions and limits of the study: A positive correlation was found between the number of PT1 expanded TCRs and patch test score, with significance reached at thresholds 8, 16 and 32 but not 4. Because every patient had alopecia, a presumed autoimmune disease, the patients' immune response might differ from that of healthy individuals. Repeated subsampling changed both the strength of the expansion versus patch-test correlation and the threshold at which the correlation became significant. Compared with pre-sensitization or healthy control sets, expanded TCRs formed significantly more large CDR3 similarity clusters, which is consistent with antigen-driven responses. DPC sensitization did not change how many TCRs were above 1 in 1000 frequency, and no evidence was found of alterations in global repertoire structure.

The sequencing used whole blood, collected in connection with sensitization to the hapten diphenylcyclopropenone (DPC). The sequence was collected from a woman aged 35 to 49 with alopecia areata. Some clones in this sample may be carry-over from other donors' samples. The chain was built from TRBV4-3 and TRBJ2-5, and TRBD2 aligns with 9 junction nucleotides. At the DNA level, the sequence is TGCGCCAGCAGCCAAGATAAGGCTAGCGGGGTTGAGACCCAGTACTTC. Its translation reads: CASSQDKASGVETQYF.